This T cell receptor beta chain was recorded in a study of blood T cell repertoires in COVID-19. On the study more broadly: Acute and convalescent COVID-19 samples came from the United States, Italy and Spain.

In the authors' methods: From reference gene primer amplification, estimates of nucleated cell counts were derived. Libraries were prepared by immunoSEQ multiplex PCR; TCRdb keeps only in-frame clonotypes and omits some of them. The DNA gave D and trimming, while V, J and clone size come from that table. The sample includes some 180,000 clones, about 84% of them seen just once. The CDR3 is 21 residues long. V dropped 4 bases and J dropped 2; count of bases not matched to a gene: 13. Germline V lookup: CDR1 SGHVS, CDR2 FQNEAQ. The source of this sequence is a human donor in a cohort sampled during active COVID-19. The sample was peripheral blood. The chain has TRBV7-8 and TRBJ2-6, with 14 bases identical to TRBD2. The CDR3 nucleotides read TGTGCCAGCAGCTCCTGGACGGGATTGGGACTAGCGGGGGCTGGGGCCAACGTCCTGACTTTC. Amino acid sequence: CASSSWTGLGLAGAGANVLTF.